These 14 T cell receptor beta chains were sequenced from one sample in a study of T cells in Graves' hyperthyroidism and ophthalmopathy. There were TCR beta CDR3 regions amplified from RNA transcripts. First-round RT-PCR of the TCR CDR3 relied on the HTBI primer set. TCRdb reprocessed the multiplex PCR reads via MiXCR and lists one record per CDR3 protein. The sample consists of some 720,000 distinct CDR3 sequences, around 17% of them appearing once. The sequenced sample consisted of blood. These receptors were collected from a man aged 18 to 35 with Graves' hyperthyroidism.

J is TRBJ2-1 and V is TRBV30; the D gene is possibly TRBD1 (6 bases). This CDR3 contains 14 residues. V gave up 8 bases and J gave up 0 bases, with 14 bases separating them. Germline values: CDR1 GTSNPN, CDR2 SVGIG (reference sequence). The DNA of the CDR3 is TGTGCCCGATCAGGGGTGAGCTCCTACAATGAGCAGTTCTTC. Amino acids: CARSGVSSYNEQFF.

This clonotype was detected ten times or more. The chain uses TRBV2 and TRBJ1-2, with D maybe TRBD1 (6 bases). V dropped 5 bases and J dropped 7 bases, with 17 bases sitting between them. The CDR3 is made up of 14 amino acids. Germline values: CDR1 SNHLY, CDR2 FYNNEI. The CDR3 DNA sequence: TGTGCCAGCAGTCCGCCGGGGGGGGCGGGTGGCTACACCTTC. Its protein is CASSPPGGAGGYTF.

CDR3 amino acids: CASSPNRVDYGYTF. CDR3 nucleotides: TGTGCCAGTAGTCCTAACAGGGTGGACTATGGCTACACCTTC. The chain has TRBV19 and TRBJ1-2; D possibly corresponds to TRBD1 (6 bases). Trimming left V 5 bases short and J 3 bases short, with 13 bases between. CDR1 and CDR2 (germline): LNHDA, SQIVND (reference sequence). This CDR3 is 14 amino acids long.

There are a few counts of this clonotype. The CDR3 sequence is CASSLSGEHTIYF. The CDR3 nucleotides are TGTGCCAGCAGTTTATCGGGGGAACACACCATATATTTT. V gene TRBV28 combines with J gene TRBJ1-3; D might be TRBD1 (5 bases). The CDR3 spans 13 residues. Germline CDR1 reads MDHEN; CDR2 reads SYDVKM. Trimming took 1 base from V and 8 from J, leaving 9 bases between them. Full variable domain (remainder filled in from reference TRBV28 and TRBJ1-3): DVKVTQSSRYLVKRTGEKVFLECVQDMDHENMFWYRQDPGLGLRLIYFSYDVKMKEKGDIPEGYSVSREKKERFSLILESASTNQTSMYLCASSLSGEHTIYFGEGSWLTVV.

At least ten counts were recorded for this clonotype. The chain is built from TRBV11-2 and TRBJ2-3; D is perhaps TRBD2 (6 bases). The V gene lost 3 bases and the J gene lost 7 bases, with 23 bases spanning the gap. The CDR3 has 17 amino acids. The germline CDR1 and CDR2 sequences are SGHAT and FQNNGV. This CDR3 reads CASSLDSLISAGYTQYF. The CDR3 DNA reads as TGTGCCAGCAGCTTGGATTCCCTTATTTCTGCGGGGTATACGCAGTATTTT.

The V and J genes are TRBV5-1 and TRBJ2-7, with TRBD1 matching 9 bases. The junction had 4 bases not matched to a gene; V was cut back by 6 bases and J by 3 bases. The CDR3 totals 13 residues. CDR1 and CDR2 from the germline V gene are SGHRS and YFSETQ. The CDR3 DNA is TGCGCCAGCACCATGACAGGGGGCTACGAGCAGTACTTC. As protein: CASTMTGGYEQYF.

Ten or more counts support this clonotype. The chain joins TRBV10-3 to TRBJ2-7, with D tentatively TRBD1 (6 bases). CDR1 and CDR2 (germline): ENHRY, SYGVKD. The CDR3 loop spans 15 amino acids. Trimming removed 5 bases from V and 6 bases from J, with 20 bases in between. CDR3 residues: CAISRTTGDGTEQYF. CDR3 in DNA: TGTGCCATCAGTCGAACGACAGGTGATGGCACCGAGCAGTACTTC.

The sample holds a few counts of this clonotype. The chain carries TRBV12-3 or TRBV12-4 and TRBJ2-7; no definite D call. Trimming stripped 5 bases from V and 2 bases from J, with 16 bases between. The CDR3 extends over 15 amino acids. CDR3 residues: CASSLIWRPPYEQYF. CDR3 DNA sequence: TGTGCCAGCAGTCTAATCTGGCGGCCCCCCTACGAGCAGTACTTC.

This clonotype was seen ten or more times. This chain links TRBV7-8 with TRBJ2-5, with D tentatively TRBD2 (5 bases). CDR3 length: 13 amino acids. Trimming shortened V by 4 bases and J by 4 bases, and 10 bases separated the two germline ends. The germline CDR1 and CDR2 sequences are SGHVS and FQNEAQ. CDR3 in amino acids: CASSSSAGETQYF. CDR3 DNA: TGTGCCAGCAGCTCCTCGGCGGGAGAGACCCAGTACTTC. Together with reference TRBV7-8 and TRBJ2-5, the CDR3 gives the full variable domain: GAGVSQSPRYKVAKRGQDVALRCDPISGHVSLFWYQQALGQGPEFLTYFQNEAQLDKSGLPSDRFFAERPEGSVSTLKIQRTQQEDSAVYLCASSSSAGETQYFGPGTRLLVL.

This clonotype was counted ten times or more. The rearrangement links TRBV2 to TRBJ2-7, with 9 bases identical to TRBD2. The CDR3 runs 14 residues. V shed 4 bases, J shed 5 bases, and the junction held 6 bases outside the gene matches. Germline-derived CDR1 and CDR2 are SNHLY and FYNNEI. CDR3 nucleotides: TGTGCCAGCAGTGTGCTAGCGGGACGGGACGAGCAGTACTTC. Translated, it gives CASSVLAGRDEQYF.

This clonotype was counted many times. The chain carries TRBV7-2 and TRBJ2-5; 9 bases are shared with TRBD1. Losses at the gene ends were 5 bases for V and 5 bases for J; bases not matched to a gene: 9. The germline gives CDR1 SGHTA, CDR2 FQGNSA. This CDR3 region has 15 residues. Here the CDR3 DNA reads TGTGCCAGCAGCCGACTCGACAGGGGGATGGAGACCCAGTACTTC. It specifies CASSRLDRGMETQYF.

The sample holds many counts of this clonotype. The rearrangement joins TRBV13 to TRBJ2-5, with a tentative D call TRBD1 (8 bases). This CDR3 comprises 14 residues. Trimming removed 5 bases from V and 3 bases from J, with 13 bases in between. Germline-derived CDR1 and CDR2 are PRHDT and FYEKMQ (reference sequence). The CDR3 loop reads CASSDRGGEETQYF. The DNA of the CDR3 is TGTGCCAGCAGCGACAGGGGAGGGGAAGAGACCCAGTACTTC.

This clonotype was seen more than once but under ten times. The rearrangement joins TRBV5-4 to TRBJ2-7; TRBD1 might be the D (6 bases). CDR3 length equals 15 residues. In germline, CDR1 is SGHNT, CDR2 YYREEE (reference sequence). Trimming removed 2 bases at V and 3 bases at J, with 15 bases between. The CDR3 DNA reads TGTGCCAGCAGCTTAACCCGGGACACCAACTACGAGCAGTACTTC. Its protein is CASSLTRDTNYEQYF.

The table lists this clonotype with many counts. This chain connects TRBV28 to TRBJ2-1; 8 bases are shared with TRBD2. V shed 5 bases, J shed 8 bases, and the junction held 11 bases outside the gene matches. The CDR3 is 15 amino acids. Germline values: CDR1 MDHEN, CDR2 SYDVKM. CDR3 bases: TGTGCCAGCAGTCTGGGACTAGAGGCCCCCGATGAGCAGTTCTTC. Translated: CASSLGLEAPDEQFF. Variable domain in full (rest from reference TRBV28 and TRBJ2-1): DVKVTQSSRYLVKRTGEKVFLECVQDMDHENMFWYRQDPGLGLRLIYFSYDVKMKEKGDIPEGYSVSREKKERFSLILESASTNQTSMYLCASSLGLEAPDEQFFGPGTRLTVL.